This T cell receptor (beta chain) was obtained from a study of T cells in Graves' hyperthyroidism and ophthalmopathy. Notes on the study in general: Using 13 V-J features, a model discriminated ophthalmopathy from stable hyperthyroidism. A median 6.5 months before onset, the model predicted ophthalmopathy.

The CDR3 totals 16 residues. V lost 1 base to trimming and J lost 3 bases, with 12 bases between them. CDR1 and CDR2 (germline): LNHDA, SQIVND (reference sequence). Researchers took RNA transcripts and amplified the TCR beta CDR3 regions from them. The HTBI primer set drove a first-round RT-PCR of the TCR CDR3. TCRdb re-called the multiplex PCR reads through MiXCR, storing one row per CDR3 protein. The top ten clones hold roughly a sixth of a sample with a few hundred thousand distinct CDR3 sequences, roughly a sixth of them seen once. Uncontrolled infection, other autoimmune disease, pregnancy or lactation disqualified patients from enrolment. This clonotype was counted a few times. What it binds is unknown.

The gene calls are TRBV19 and TRBJ2-2; D may match TRBD1 or TRBD2 (5 bases each). This clonotype was obtained from a woman aged 18-29 years with Graves' ophthalmopathy. The sample comprised blood. CDR3 DNA sequence: TGTGCCAGTAGTATAGGGGGACCTCCGCACACCGGGGAGCTGTTTTTT. Translating gives CASSIGGPPHTGELFF.